This TCR beta chain is drawn from a study of cytomegalovirus exposure and HLA in healthy donors listed by TCRdb under 2017. Some background on the complete study: An earlier analysis of some 600 of the donors reported approximately 300 Gb of sequence data and some 110 million unique TCR beta sequences obtained from around 170 million T cells. Along with the roughly 670-subject first cohort, a separate validation cohort of over a hundred different subjects was used. Four to six DR-DQ haplotypes were handled as single units for association and clustering, since linkage in the cohort was strong. Rather than drawing on any new phenotypic data, the later analysis identified candidate immune exposures from TCR beta sequences and the way those sequences occurred across donors. The study used immunosequencing to profile the T cell repertoires of more than 650 subjects and linked those repertoires to cytomegalovirus serostatus. A later analysis re-examined previously published TCR beta repertoires from roughly 650 donors and added high-resolution HLA genotyping to investigate patterns of TCR occurrence. High-throughput TCR immunosequencing, statistical association of individual TCRs with disease status, and machine learning were combined to predict cytomegalovirus infection status. Class I and class II HLA loci were covered by the typing at four-digit resolution. The study aimed to test whether signatures of past pathogen exposure could be identified by cataloging public T cell receptors. Donor age, sex, ethnicity and CMV serostatus were collected together with the repertoire data. All discovery cohort repertoires had been generated on a single sequencing platform. An early release covering over 500 HLA-typed donors comprised 300 to 350 gigabases of sequencing data and about 90 million unique TCR sequences. On average, approximately 250,000 unique TCR beta nucleotide sequences were sequenced per donor among a few hundred genotyped donors of the cohort, with roughly 18% of those sequences being non-productive. An earlier analysis of a few hundred of the donors applied high-throughput TCR beta sequencing to assess whether each TCR beta V gene segment acted as functional or pseudogenic. Typing coverage varied by locus: about 620-640 donors for A, B, C, DRB1 and DQB1; 522 for DQA1; more than 600 for DPA1; 450 to 480 for DPB1. Genome-wide SNP genotypes for about 65% of the 666 donors were used in a later genetic analysis, which treated that subset as a discovery cohort. Among the roughly 390 genotyped donors, around 79% belonged to the genetic ancestry cluster associated with self-reported Caucasian donors. What the authors observed across the whole study: The classifier was reported to diagnose cytomegalovirus status with high specificity and sensitivity in both the original cohort and the validation cohort. A further reported finding was that TCR beta sequences accurately predicted the HLA-A and HLA-B alleles for most subjects in the first cohort. About 17 rarely observed V segments, including chromosome 9 orphons, were excluded from the earlier analysis of approximately 600 of the donors because counts were too low. A later analysis found that TCR association rates varied across HLA loci, with DRB1 alleles showing the most associated TCRs and HLA-C alleles the fewest. Specific HLA alleles were associated with 16,951 TCR beta sequences at a false discovery rate of 0.05 in a later analysis. According to a later genetic analysis, donors in an Asian-associated ancestry cluster had fewer N-insertions in productive TCRs than the approximately 700-donor mean. In vitro tests confirmed that a few of the cytomegalovirus-associated TCR beta chains recognize cytomegalovirus antigens. The presence/absence analyses assumed that sequencing depth was roughly uniform across donors, and that assumption may not be true. A later genetic analysis associated a missense DCLRE1C variant with V-gene and J-gene trimming of TCR beta chains, and an independent cohort replicated the association. The cohort was sequenced for TCR beta chains only, and without alpha or paired-chain data the features that could be detected were limited. For the cohort, immune exposure information was limited to CMV serostatus. Compared with equally common non-associated chains, HLA-associated TCR beta chains in a later analysis were more clonally expanded and had lower generation probabilities. According to a later analysis, parvovirus B19, influenza, CMV and Epstein-Barr virus appeared linked to several top co-occurrence clusters. A group of highly shared sequence variants was considered likely to be a technical artifact of the sequencing pipeline. It was suggested by the authors that the approach could potentially be generalized to other disease states and immunological phenotypes. According to a later analysis, most CMV-associated TCR beta chains appeared to be HLA-restricted, and the HLA associations seemed to be driven largely by CMV exposure. Strong co-occurrence of HLA alleles, especially DR and DQ, made assigning TCR associations to individual alleles difficult. Linkage disequilibrium might explain the correlated functional status among segregating V segments, but an unknown experimental factor could not be excluded. Some IMGT-functional V segments, including TRBV6-2 and TRBV6-3, could not be told apart with the 87-base-pair reads, so those segments were excluded. Because HLA typing was missing for some donors at each locus, association tests included only the typed subset. The study gave a list of some 150 TCR beta chains associated with cytomegalovirus. In an earlier analysis of about 550 of the donors, most TCR beta V segments were observed in productive rearrangements about 87% or about 30% of the time, broadly matching IMGT annotations. Across donors, most TCR sequences were observed very rarely, whereas some public TCRs were present in many individuals.

Points on this clone: The target of this receptor is not known.

The V end gives up 3 bases and the J end 9 bases, leaving 9 bases in the junction not matched to a gene. Measured from the cysteine to the phenylalanine, the CDR3 is 16 residues long. Here the CDR3 DNA is all that survives: 48 bases in frame from base 1. CDR1 and CDR2, per the germline V gene, are MGHRA and YSYEKL. In total, around 600 healthy bone marrow donors made up the cohort. Cohort members were all nominally healthy when sampled, although unrecorded immune exposures were likely present. The donor was CMV seronegative and was included in the group of over 300 seronegative cohort members. Every donor gave a peripheral blood sample, and the peripheral blood mononuclear cells from that sample were used for TCR beta sequencing. Genomic DNA extraction from the blood cell samples was performed with the Qiagen DNeasy Blood Extraction Kit. Library method: the immunoSEQ multiplex PCR assay. For the multiplex PCR, a mixture combining 60 forward primers for TCR Vbeta segments and 13 reverse primers for TCR Jbeta segments was used. Amplification of the CDR3 region of rearranged TCR beta genes was performed with a multiplex PCR assay on genomic DNA. Amplified TCR beta libraries were sequenced as 87-base-pair reads on the Illumina HiSeq System. Per the original workflow: A later analysis counted about 80 million unique TCR beta chains across the 690 or so repertoires, and 10 million to 11 million of these chains were shared by at least two donors. To remove PCR and sequencing errors, raw reads were error-corrected and collapsed into unique sequences using a nearest-neighbor algorithm that merged closely related sequences. Alignment of CDR3 sequences to IMGT reference sequences was used to assign V, D and J gene segments. Each retained sequence needed at least a six-nucleotide match to both a V gene segment and a J gene segment. Rearrangements were called productive when the CDR3 lacked stop codons and stayed in frame with V and J; all others were non-productive. CDR3 was defined by IMGT convention, running from the second conserved V-encoded cysteine to the conserved J-encoded phenylalanine. The earlier analysis of fewer than 750 of the donors excluded sequences that lacked an unambiguous match to a single V gene segment. In an earlier analysis of several hundred of the donors, V segments were called functional above 56.7% productive rearrangements and were called segregating when the between-donor standard deviation exceeded 5%. A statistical classification framework was built to diagnose cytomegalovirus status from the catalog of TCR beta chain sequences. In a later analysis, V and J genes were assigned by comparing TCR nucleotide sequences against IMGT/GENE-DB human TR gene sequences. The TCRdist pipeline was used in a later analysis to assign CDR3 sequences and most-parsimonious VDJ recombination scenarios. A later analysis defined each TCR beta chain by its CDR3 amino acid sequence plus V-gene family, and excluded reads lacking a unique V-gene family. To address suspected cross-contamination and a sequencing artifact, a later analysis removed over 500 highly shared, low-generation-probability nucleotide sequences. In a later analysis, a clonal expansion index for each public chain was calculated from normalized within-repertoire ranks of inferred template counts. In a later analysis, generation probabilities were computed with a VDJ recombination model fitted to out-of-frame rearrangements, and the resulting probabilities were checked against IGoR. In a later analysis, hypergeometric tests were used to score TCR-TCR, TCR-HLA and TCR-CMV co-occurrence, with a repertoire-size bias correction applied to TCR pairs. In a later analysis, false discovery rates were estimated by permuting HLA or CMV assignments 20 times. In a later analysis, co-occurring TCRs were grouped using DBSCAN, and TCRdist sequence similarity was added for clustering within HLA-allele-positive subsets. For co-occurrence clustering, repertoires with fewer than 30,000 or more than 120,000 public chains were excluded, along with roughly 5 repertoires with anomalous nucleotide sharing. TCRdb obtained this table from immuneACCESS and retained in-frame rearrangements with V and J assigned. These tables miss some clones; where compared with another copy, unresolved V genes account for less than half of the shortfall, and the remainder is unexplained. V and J calls and clone size are copied from that table; D and trimming were computed from the DNA. The sample's clone listing holds more than 140,000 clones. Together, the top ten hold 2% to 2.5% of the sample.

The clonotype was recovered from a woman aged 18-29 years in good health and CMV-seronegative. The V and J segments used are TRBV4-1 and TRBJ1-6, with 9 middle bases fitting TRBD1. The sample comprised PBMCs. CDR3 protein: CASSQPGQGRSSPLHF. In nucleotide form, the sequence is TGCGCCAGCAGCCAGCCGGGACAGGGCAGATCTTCACCCCTCCACTTT.